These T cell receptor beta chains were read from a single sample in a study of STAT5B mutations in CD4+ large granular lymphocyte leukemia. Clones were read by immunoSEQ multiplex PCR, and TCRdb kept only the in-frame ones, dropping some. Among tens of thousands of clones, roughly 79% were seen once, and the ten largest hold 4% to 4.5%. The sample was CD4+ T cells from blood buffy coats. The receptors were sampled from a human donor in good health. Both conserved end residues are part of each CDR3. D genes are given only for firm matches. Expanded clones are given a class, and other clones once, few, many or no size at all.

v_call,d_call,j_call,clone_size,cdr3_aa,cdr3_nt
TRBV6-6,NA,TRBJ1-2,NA,CASSNNRGYTF,TGTGCCAGCAGTAACAATAGGGGCTACACCTTC
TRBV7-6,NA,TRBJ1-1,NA,CASSFTQNTEAFF,TGTGCCAGCAGCTTTACCCAGAACACTGAAGCTTTCTTT
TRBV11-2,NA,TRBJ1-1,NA,CASSLEGTGNTEAFF,TGTGCCAGCAGCTTAGAAGGGACGGGGAACACTGAAGCTTTCTTT
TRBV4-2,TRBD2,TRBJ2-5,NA,CASSQVSGSGGETQYF,TGTGCCAGCAGCCAGGTGAGCGGGAGTGGCGGAGAGACCCAGTACTTC
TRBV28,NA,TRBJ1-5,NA,CASSLGAGRKDQPQHF,TGTGCCAGCAGTTTAGGGGCAGGGAGGAAAGATCAGCCCCAGCATTTT
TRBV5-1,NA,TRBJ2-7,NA,CASSLRGYEQYF,TGCGCCAGCAGCTTGCGGGGGTACGAGCAGTACTTC
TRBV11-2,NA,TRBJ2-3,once,CASSLVGSPWGTDTQYF,TGTGCCAGCAGCTTAGTTGGCTCCCCGTGGGGGACAGATACGCAGTATTTT
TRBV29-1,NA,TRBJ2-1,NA,CSVEFHHRYNEQFF,TGCAGCGTTGAGTTCCATCACCGCTACAATGAGCAGTTCTTC
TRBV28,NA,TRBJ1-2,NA,CASRLGWGYGYTF,TGTGCCAGCAGACTCGGATGGGGCTATGGCTACACCTTC
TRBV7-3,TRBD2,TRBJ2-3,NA,CASNQTGTSGRNTQYF,TGTGCCAGCAACCAAACTGGGACTAGCGGGAGGAATACGCAGTATTTT
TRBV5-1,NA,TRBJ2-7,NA,CASSLKYEQYF,TGCGCCAGCAGCTTGAAATACGAGCAGTACTTC
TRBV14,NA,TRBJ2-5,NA,CASSQELGETQYF,TGTGCCAGCAGCCAAGAACTTGGTGAGACCCAGTACTTC
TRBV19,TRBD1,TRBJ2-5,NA,CASSTQTGGLWGRATTQYF,TGTGCCAGTAGTACCCAGACAGGGGGTCTCTGGGGGAGGGCTACGACCCAGTACTTC
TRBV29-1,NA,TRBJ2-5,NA,CSVGGDSQETQYF,TGCAGCGTTGGGGGGGACAGCCAAGAGACCCAGTACTTC
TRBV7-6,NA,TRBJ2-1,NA,CASSRGSGSYNEQFF,TGTGCCAGCAGCCGAGGCTCCGGGAGTTACAATGAGCAGTTCTTC
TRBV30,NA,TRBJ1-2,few,CAWVASDNYGYTF,TGTGCCTGGGTGGCGTCCGATAACTATGGCTACACCTTC
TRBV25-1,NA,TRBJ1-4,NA,CASSEEGRSTTNEKLFF,TGTGCCAGCAGTGAGGAAGGGAGGAGCACAACTAATGAAAAACTGTTTTTT
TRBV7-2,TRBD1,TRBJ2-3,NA,CASSRDRQTDTQYF,TGTGCCAGCAGCCGGGACAGGCAAACAGATACGCAGTATTTT
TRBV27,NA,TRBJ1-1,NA,CASSSYGVLTRAFF,TGTGCCAGCAGTTCTTACGGTGTATTAACAAGGGCTTTCTTT
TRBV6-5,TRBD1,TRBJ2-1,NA,CAIQGASYNEQFF,TGTGCCATACAGGGGGCGTCCTACAATGAGCAGTTCTTC
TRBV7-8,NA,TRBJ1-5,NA,CASSLTENQPQHF,TGTGCCAGCAGCTTGACAGAAAATCAGCCCCAGCATTTT
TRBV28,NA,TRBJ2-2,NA,CASSLLGSGGAGTGELFF,TGTGCCAGCAGTTTACTGGGAAGCGGAGGGGCGGGGACCGGGGAGCTGTTTTTT
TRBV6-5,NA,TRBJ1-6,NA,CASSRPGRPLHF,TGTGCCAGCAGCCGACCAGGAAGACCCCTCCACTTT
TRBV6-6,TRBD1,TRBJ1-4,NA,CASRLTGEAEKLFF,TGTGCCAGCAGGCTGACAGGGGAGGCTGAAAAACTGTTTTTT
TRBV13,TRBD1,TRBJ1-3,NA,CASSLRDRASGNTIYF,TGTGCCAGCAGCCTGCGGGACAGGGCTTCTGGAAACACCATATATTTT
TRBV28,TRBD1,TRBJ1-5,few,CASSGDRVVRTQHF,TGTGCCAGCAGTGGGGACAGGGTCGTTCGGACCCAGCATTTT
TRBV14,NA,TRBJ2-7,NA,CASSLFRDGSYEQYF,TGTGCCAGCAGCCTCTTCCGGGACGGGTCCTACGAGCAGTACTTC
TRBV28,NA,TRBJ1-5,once,CASSLQGSGQPQHF,TGTGCCAGCAGTTTACAGGGCTCGGGTCAGCCCCAGCATTTT
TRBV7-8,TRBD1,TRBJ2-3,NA,CASSAQGAGADTQYF,TGTGCCAGCAGCGCACAGGGGGCCGGAGCAGATACGCAGTATTTT
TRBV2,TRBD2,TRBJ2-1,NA,CASRRETSGNDEQFF,TGTGCCAGCAGGCGAGAGACTAGCGGGAACGATGAGCAGTTCTTC
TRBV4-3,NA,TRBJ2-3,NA,CASSQGDSRASTDTQYF,TGCGCCAGCAGCCAAGGGGACTCAAGGGCTAGCACAGATACGCAGTATTTT
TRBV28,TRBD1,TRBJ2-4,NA,CASTGLSGGKDIQYF,TGTGCCAGCACCGGGTTGTCAGGGGGCAAGGACATTCAGTACTTC
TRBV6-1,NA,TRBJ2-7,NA,CASSPSVGGSYEQYF,TGTGCCAGCAGTCCATCTGTAGGCGGCTCCTACGAGCAGTACTTC
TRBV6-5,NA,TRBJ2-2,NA,CASSSDGPNTGELFF,TGTGCCAGCAGTTCCGACGGACCGAACACCGGGGAGCTGTTTTTT
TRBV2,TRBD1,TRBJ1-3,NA,CASSESRGRVSGNTIYF,TGTGCCAGCAGTGAATCCAGGGGGAGGGTCTCTGGAAACACCATATATTTT
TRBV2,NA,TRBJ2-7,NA,CASSDVGRVEQYF,TGTGCCAGCAGTGATGTAGGTAGGGTCGAGCAGTACTTC
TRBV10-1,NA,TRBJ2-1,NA,CARVPSYNEQFF,TGCGCCAGGGTTCCCTCCTACAATGAGCAGTTCTTC
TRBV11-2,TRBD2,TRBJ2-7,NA,CASRKTSGSVYEQYF,TGTGCCAGCAGAAAAACTAGCGGGAGCGTCTACGAGCAGTACTTC